Following are 25 T cell receptor beta chains from one sample sequenced in a study of T-cell reconstitution after alpha-beta-depleted transplantation in children (dated by TCRdb to between 2015 and 2016). The sample's treatment or condition label is to be understood as: allogeneic hematopoietic cell transplantation with graft depleted of TCRalphabeta T cells and CD19 B cells. Libraries were prepared through PCR. For sequencing, an Illumina HiSeq 2500 was employed. TCR library preparation used molecular barcoding, with unique molecular identifiers applied to normalize quantification of the TCRbeta repertoire. TCRdb reworked the public reads: Q25 trimming with fastp, MiXCR clone assembly, productive beta chains retained. Every distinct CDR3 protein forms one entry, paired with its most common genes and DNA. This sample holds 200,000 to 250,000 distinct CDR3 sequences; roughly 8.2% were observed only once. The ten biggest clones cover 5% to 7% of the sample.

The material sequenced was PBMCs, mostly from graft donor cells, taken 180 days after TCRalphabeta/CD19-depleted stem cell transplant. The receptor set was obtained from a male patient younger than 18 who had a stem cell transplant for acute lymphoblastic leukemia, so the T cells may come from the graft donor.

This clonotype occurred once. The V and J genes are TRBV5-1 and TRBJ2-3; D gene unclear. Trimming took off 7 bases at V and 0 bases at J, with 12 bases between the two ends. The CDR3 covers 14 residues. Germline V CDR1 and CDR2: SGHRS, YFSETQ. CDR3 residues: CASYKLDSTDTQYF. CDR3 DNA sequence: TGCGCCAGCTATAAACTGGATAGCACAGATACGCAGTATTTT.

Many counts were recorded for this clonotype. The rearrangement uses TRBV5-1 and TRBJ2-1; D is possibly TRBD1 or TRBD2 (7 bases each). CDR3 length: 15 amino acids. Germline V gives CDR1 SGHRS, CDR2 YFSETQ. V was shortened by 7 bases and J by 7 bases, with 21 bases between the two germline ends. CDR3 bases: TGCGCCAGCTCCAGGGAGGGGGCAGGGGGAAATGAGCAGTTCTTC. It translates to CASSREGAGGNEQFF. Supplemented by reference TRBV5-1 and TRBJ2-1, the full variable domain reads KAGVTQTPRYLIKTRGQQVTLSCSPISGHRSVSWYQQTPGQGLQFLFEYFSETQRNKGNFPGRFSGRQFSNSRSEMNVSTLELGDSALYLCASSREGAGGNEQFFGPGTRLTVL.

Ten or more counts support this clonotype. The chain couples TRBV6-6 to TRBJ1-1, with D possibly TRBD1 on 6 matching bases. CDR1 and CDR2 (germline): MNHNY, SVGAGI (reference sequence). Trimming left V 0 bases short and J 10 bases short, with 9 bases between. This CDR3 is 12 amino acids long. The CDR3 coding sequence is TGTGCCAGCAGTTACTCTAAGGGGGTAGCTTTCTTT. Encoded protein: CASSYSKGVAFF.

This clonotype was seen ten or more times. V gene TRBV7-8 combines with J gene TRBJ1-5, with D maybe TRBD1 (6 bases). V dropped 3 bases and J dropped 4 bases, with 13 bases sitting between them. CDR1 SGHVS and CDR2 FQNEAQ come from the germline V gene. This CDR3 spans 15 amino acids. The CDR3 region has the DNA TGTGCCAGCAGCTTCCAACGGACAGCGAATCAGCCCCAGCATTTT. Amino acid sequence: CASSFQRTANQPQHF.

This clonotype was picked up many times. In nucleotides, the CDR3 is TGCAGTGCTAGTTCTCCCACTACGGGGATATACACTGAAGCTTTCTTT. Encoded protein: CSASSPTTGIYTEAFF. This chain connects TRBV20-1 to TRBJ1-1, with D uncertain. The CDR3 is made up of 16 amino acids. V was shortened by 3 bases and J by 3 bases, with 20 bases between the two germline ends. The germline V gene has CDR1 DFQATT and CDR2 SNEGSKA (reference sequence).

This clonotype occurred many times. The chain links TRBV13 to TRBJ1-1; D might be TRBD1 (5 bases). Germline CDR1 is PRHDT and CDR2 is FYEKMQ (reference sequence). V was clipped by 2 bases and J by 0 bases, with 7 bases between them. The CDR3 is 14 amino acids. CDR3 nucleotide sequence: TGTGCCAGCAGCTTAAGGGGTATGAACACTGAAGCTTTCTTT. It yields the protein CASSLRGMNTEAFF. The full variable domain, in which reference TRBV13 and TRBJ1-1 provide the parts outside the CDR3, is AAGVIQSPRHLIKEKRETATLKCYPIPRHDTVYWYQQGPGQDPQFLISFYEKMQSDKGSIPDRFSAQQFSDYHSELNMSSLELGDSALYFCASSLRGMNTEAFFGQGTRLTVV.

This clonotype showed up many times. One end of the junction varies from germline; a read error may be responsible. CDR3 residues: CASSEETGTDTQYF. CDR3 coding DNA: TGCGCCAGCAGCGAAGAGACAGGAACAGATACGCAGTATTTT. V and J are TRBV4-3 and TRBJ2-3; D possibly corresponds to TRBD1 (6 bases). Germline lookup yields CDR1 LGHNA and CDR2 YSLEER. The CDR3 is 14 amino acids.

As to this clonotype: A much larger clone sits a single nucleotide away, making a read error possible. The chain employs TRBV9 and TRBJ2-1, with TRBD2 matching over 7 bases. Germline-derived CDR1 and CDR2 are SGDLS and YYNGEE. The CDR3 sequence is 15 residues long. The trim removed 4 bases at V and 2 bases at J, leaving 6 bases unmatched. The CDR3 coding sequence is TGTGCCAGCAGCCGTAGCGGGCCCCCCTACAATGAGCAGTTCTTC. Its protein is CASSRSGPPYNEQFF.

In this sample, this clonotype turned up many times. The CDR3 bases are TGCGCCAGCAGCCTAGGGGAGGGACGGAACACTGAAGCTTTCTTT. Its translation is CASSLGEGRNTEAFF. The chain couples TRBV4-1 to TRBJ1-1; D is possibly TRBD1 (5 bases). CDR1 MGHRA and CDR2 YSYEKL come from the germline V gene. The V end lost 4 bases, the J end lost 1 base, and 13 bases lay between the germline ends. CDR3 length equals 15 residues.

This clonotype was seen many times. CDR3 sequence (DNA): TGTGCCAGCTCACCACTCCGGGATGGGATAGCCAAAAACATTCAGTACTTC. Amino acids: CASSPLRDGIAKNIQYF. This chain connects TRBV18 to TRBJ2-4; TRBD2 might be the D (5 bases). This CDR3 has 17 amino acids. Trimming left V 1 base short and J 0 bases short, with 13 bases between. Germline assignment: CDR1 KGHSH and CDR2 LQKENI.

The CDR3 region has the DNA TGTGCCAGCAGCGTGCAGGGGAGGGAGGGCACAGATACGCAGTATTTT. Translated: CASSVQGREGTDTQYF. The V gene is TRBV9, the J gene TRBJ2-3, with D perhaps TRBD2 (7 bases). Germline CDR1 and CDR2: SGDLS and YYNGEE. The CDR3 is made up of 16 amino acids. The ends were cut back, 2 bases at V and 1 base at J, with 14 bases in the middle.

In this sample, this clonotype turned up many times. This chain links TRBV3-1 with TRBJ2-7; 7 bases are shared with TRBD2. The J segment lost 6 bases and the V segment lost 2 bases, leaving 10 bases of the junction unmatched. CDR1 and CDR2 (germline): LGHDT, YNNKEL (reference sequence). The CDR3 is 15 residues long. CDR3 sequence (DNA): TGTGCCAGCAGCCAAAGCCCCCAGCGGGATGGCGAGCAGTACTTC. The encoded protein is CASSQSPQRDGEQYF.

On this clonotype itself: A much larger clone differs by one base, so this may be a read error. This sequence joins TRBV29-1 and TRBJ2-3; D is unclear. The CDR3 covers 10 residues. Germline CDR1 reads SQVTM; CDR2 reads ANQGSEA. The CDR3 DNA follows: TGCAGCGTGCGCACAGATATGCAGTATTTT. It yields the protein CSVRTDMQYF.

This clonotype was seen many times. V and J are TRBV27 and TRBJ1-1; D is uncertain. There are 13 residues in the CDR3. From germline, CDR1 is MNHEY and CDR2 SMNVEV (reference sequence). The V gene lost 6 bases and the J gene lost 0 bases, with 8 bases spanning the gap. This CDR3 is CASRIGMNTEAFF. The CDR3 DNA reads TGTGCCAGCAGGATAGGGATGAACACTGAAGCTTTCTTT.

This clonotype came up many times. J is TRBJ2-3 and V is TRBV4-3; D uncertain. CDR1 and CDR2 (germline): LGHNA, YSLEER. V lost 1 base and J lost 4, with 3 bases in between. The CDR3 length is 12 residues. The CDR3 loop reads CASSQVPDTQYF. The CDR3 DNA reads as TGCGCCAGCAGCCAAGTCCCAGATACGCAGTATTTT.

The sample holds many counts of this clonotype. The chain recombines TRBV11-2 with TRBJ2-7; weak D call: TRBD1 (6 bases). This CDR3 comprises 15 residues. V gave up 0 bases and J gave up 0 bases, with 9 bases separating them. Looked up from germline, CDR1 is SGHAT and CDR2 is FQNNGV. CDR3 nucleotides: TGTGCCAGCAGCTTAGATCAAGGGGGCTCCTACGAGCAGTACTTC. Translation: CASSLDQGGSYEQYF.

The sample holds many counts of this clonotype. In DNA, the CDR3 is TGTGCCAGCAGCCAGGGCCTCCGACGACAGGGCTACTCCTACGAGCAGTACTTC. The encoded protein is CASSQGLRRQGYSYEQYF. The chain recombines TRBV4-2 with TRBJ2-7, with TRBD1 matching 7 bases. CDR3 size: 18 residues. Germline V gene data show CDR1 as LGHNA and CDR2 as YNFKEQ. Germline trimming cut 3 bases from V and 0 bases from J; bases unmatched to any gene: 14.

This clonotype was seen at least ten times. The J gene is TRBJ2-5, the V gene TRBV21-1; the table's D call, TRBD2, has no DNA check behind it. TRBV21-1 is labeled a pseudogene. The CDR3 runs 16 residues. The CDR3 DNA is TGTGCCAGCAGTTTGGGGGCTAGCCGACTGCAAGAGACCCAGTACTTC. Encoded protein: CASSLGASRLQETQYF.

With respect to this clonotype: A much larger clone lies one base from this, so it may be a read error. V and J are TRBV15 and TRBJ2-1, with D unclear. The end of the DNA is better explained by TRBJ2-7, so the J call may be wrong. This CDR3 has 14 residues. Germline V gives CDR1 LNHNV, CDR2 YYDKDF (reference sequence). The CDR3 DNA is TGTGCCACCAGCAGAGCGGGTACCTACAATGAGCAGTACTTC. Its translation: CATSRAGTYNEQYF.

In its sample, this clonotype was seen many times. The V call is TRBV4-3, the J call TRBJ1-5; D ambiguous. The CDR3 totals 15 residues. The V gene lost 4 bases and the J gene lost 4 bases, with 14 bases spanning the gap. Per the germline V gene, CDR1 is LGHNA and CDR2 is YSLEER. CDR3 region: CASSPGLRGNQPQHF. The CDR3 DNA sequence: TGCGCCAGCAGCCCCGGTCTCCGGGGAAATCAGCCCCAGCATTTT.

This clonotype was observed many times. The chain uses TRBV7-9 and TRBJ1-5, with D tentatively TRBD1 (5 bases). The CDR3 is 15 amino acids. The V gene lost 8 bases and the J gene lost 1 base, with 15 bases spanning the gap. Germline lookup yields CDR1 SEHNR and CDR2 FQNEAQ (reference sequence). CDR3 protein: CASAPREGSNQPQHF. CDR3 DNA: TGTGCCAGCGCCCCCAGGGAGGGGAGCAATCAGCCCCAGCATTTT.

A remark on this clonotype: Being one base from a much bigger clone, this may be a read error. Given the absence of the conserved phenylalanine or tryptophan at the CDR3 end, a read error is likely. The chain couples TRBV7-2 to TRBJ1-1; D is possibly TRBD1 (6 bases). V dropped 2 bases and J dropped 0 bases, with 16 bases sitting between them. The CDR3 length is 17 residues. The germline CDR1 and CDR2 sequences are SGHTA and FQGNSA. This CDR3 reads CASSLPDSPIMNTEAFI. For the CDR3, the DNA is TGTGCCAGCAGCTTACCGGACAGCCCAATTATGAACACTGAAGCTTTCATT.

At least ten counts were recorded for this clonotype. V is TRBV4-2 and J is TRBJ2-3; possible D gene TRBD2, 6 bases. Germline-derived CDR1 and CDR2 are LGHNA and YNFKEQ. This CDR3 is 15 amino acids long. V was cut by 1 base and J by 1 base, with 9 bases left in between. This CDR3 is CASSQGLEGTDTQYF. The CDR3 DNA reads as TGTGCCAGCAGCCAAGGACTAGAAGGCACAGATACGCAGTATTTT.

This clonotype was seen repeatedly, ten times or more. The chain joins TRBV10-3 to TRBJ2-7; D may be TRBD1 (5 bases). The V and J ends lost 6 bases and 0 bases respectively, with 15 bases between them. This CDR3 region has 15 residues. Per the germline V gene, CDR1 is ENHRY and CDR2 is SYGVKD. The CDR3: CAIRMGQGGSYEQYF. The CDR3 DNA reads TGTGCCATCAGGATGGGGCAGGGTGGCTCCTACGAGCAGTACTTC.

This clonotype was seen many times. J is TRBJ2-2 and V is TRBV12-3 or TRBV12-4; 9 positions agree with TRBD2. The junction had 14 bases not matched to a gene; V was cut back by 6 bases and J by 9 bases. The CDR3 is 16 amino acids. CDR3 nucleotides: TGTGCCAGCAGGCCCAGGGCAGCGGGGGGTGGCAGGGAGCTGTTTTTT. It is translated as CASRPRAAGGGRELFF.